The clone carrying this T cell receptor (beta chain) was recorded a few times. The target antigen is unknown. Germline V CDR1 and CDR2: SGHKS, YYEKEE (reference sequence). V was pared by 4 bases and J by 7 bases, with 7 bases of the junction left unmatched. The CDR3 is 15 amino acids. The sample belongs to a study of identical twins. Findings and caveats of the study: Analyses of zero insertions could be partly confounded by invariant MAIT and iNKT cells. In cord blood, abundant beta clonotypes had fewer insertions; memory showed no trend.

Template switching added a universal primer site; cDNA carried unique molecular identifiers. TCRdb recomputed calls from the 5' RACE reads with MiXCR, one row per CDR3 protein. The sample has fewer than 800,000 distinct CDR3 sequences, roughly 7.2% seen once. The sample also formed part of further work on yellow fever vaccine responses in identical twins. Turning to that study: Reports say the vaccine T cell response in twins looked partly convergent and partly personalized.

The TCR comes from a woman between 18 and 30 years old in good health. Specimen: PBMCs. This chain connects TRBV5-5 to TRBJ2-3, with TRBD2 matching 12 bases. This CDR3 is CASSRLAGGPNTQYF. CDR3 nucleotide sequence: TGTGCCAGCAGCCGGCTAGCGGGAGGGCCTAATACGCAGTATTTT.